This T cell receptor (beta chain) was retrieved from a study of T-cell reconstitution after alpha-beta-depleted transplantation in children. This clonotype showed up many times. Its specificity is unknown. Looked up from germline, CDR1 is DFQATT and CDR2 is SNEGSKA (reference sequence). This CDR3 comprises 15 residues. V shed 0 bases and J shed 1 base, with 7 bases lying between them. It was with unique molecular identifiers that the TCRbeta library was prepared. MiXCR, applied by TCRdb to the PCR reads, yields one record per CDR3 protein. The table has around 72,000 distinct CDR3 sequences, 4% to 5% seen once. Study-level findings and limits: High day-60 TCRbeta diversity in some patients came from surviving recipient T cells and thymic progenitors. One year post-transplant, T-cell counts and diversity were largely derived from T cells produced anew.

The material was PBMCs, mostly from graft donor cells, obtained 180 days after TCRalphabeta/CD19-depleted stem cell transplant. This sequence joins TRBV20-1 and TRBJ2-6, with unresolved D. This receptor was obtained from a boy younger than two who had a stem cell transplant for acute myeloid leukemia, so the T cells may come from the graft donor. CDR3 region: CSARDATSGANVLTF. In nucleotides, the CDR3 is TGCAGTGCTAGAGATGCGACATCTGGGGCCAACGTCCTGACTTTC.